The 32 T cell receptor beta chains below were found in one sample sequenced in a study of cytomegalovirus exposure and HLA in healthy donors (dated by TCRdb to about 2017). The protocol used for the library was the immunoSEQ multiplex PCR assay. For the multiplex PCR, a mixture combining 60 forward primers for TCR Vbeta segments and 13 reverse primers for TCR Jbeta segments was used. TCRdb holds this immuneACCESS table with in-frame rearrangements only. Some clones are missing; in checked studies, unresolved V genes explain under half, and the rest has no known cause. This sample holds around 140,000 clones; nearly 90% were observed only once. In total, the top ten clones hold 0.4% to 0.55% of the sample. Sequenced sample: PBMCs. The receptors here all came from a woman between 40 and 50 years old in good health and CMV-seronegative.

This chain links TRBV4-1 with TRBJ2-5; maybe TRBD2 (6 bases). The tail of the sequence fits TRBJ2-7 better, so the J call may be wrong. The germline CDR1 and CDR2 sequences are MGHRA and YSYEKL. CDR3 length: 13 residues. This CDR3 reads CASSPRDFHEQYF. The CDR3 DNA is TGCGCCAGCAGCCCCCGGGACTTCCACGAGCAGTACTTC.

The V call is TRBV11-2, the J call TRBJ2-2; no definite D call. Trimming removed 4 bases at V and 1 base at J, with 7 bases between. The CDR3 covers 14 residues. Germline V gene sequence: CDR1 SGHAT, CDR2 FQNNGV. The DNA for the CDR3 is TGTGCCAGCAGCTCCCGACAGAACACCGGGGAGCTGTTTTTT. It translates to CASSSRQNTGELFF.

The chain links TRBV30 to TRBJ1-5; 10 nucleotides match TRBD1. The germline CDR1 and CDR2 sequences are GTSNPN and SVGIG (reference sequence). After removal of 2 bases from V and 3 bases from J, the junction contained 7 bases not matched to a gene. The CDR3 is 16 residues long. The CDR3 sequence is CAWSYRDRGSNQPQHF. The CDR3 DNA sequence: TGTGCCTGGAGTTACCGGGACAGGGGCTCCAATCAGCCCCAGCATTTT.

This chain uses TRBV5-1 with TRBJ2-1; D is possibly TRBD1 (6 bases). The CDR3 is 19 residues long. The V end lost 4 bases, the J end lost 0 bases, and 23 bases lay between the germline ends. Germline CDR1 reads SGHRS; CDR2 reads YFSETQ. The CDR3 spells CASSTSTGSPQYSYNEQFF. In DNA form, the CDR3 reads TGCGCCAGCAGCACATCGACAGGCTCCCCTCAATACTCCTACAATGAGCAGTTCTTC.

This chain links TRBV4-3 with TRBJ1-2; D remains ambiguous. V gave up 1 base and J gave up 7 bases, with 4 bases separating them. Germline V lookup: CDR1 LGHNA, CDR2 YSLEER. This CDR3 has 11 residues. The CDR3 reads CASSQGAGYTF. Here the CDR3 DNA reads TGCGCCAGCAGCCAAGGGGCTGGCTACACCTTC.

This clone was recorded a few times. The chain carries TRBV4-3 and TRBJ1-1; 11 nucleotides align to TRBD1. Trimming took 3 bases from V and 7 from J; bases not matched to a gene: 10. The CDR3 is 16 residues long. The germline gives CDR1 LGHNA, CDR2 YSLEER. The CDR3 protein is CASSHGVGQGANEAFF. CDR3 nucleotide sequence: TGCGCCAGCAGCCATGGAGTCGGACAGGGGGCAAATGAAGCTTTCTTT.

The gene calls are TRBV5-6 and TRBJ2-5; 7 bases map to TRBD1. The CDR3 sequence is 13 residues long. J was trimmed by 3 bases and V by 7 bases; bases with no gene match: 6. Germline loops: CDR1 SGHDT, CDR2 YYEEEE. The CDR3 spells CASEKGTEETQYF. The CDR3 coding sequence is TGTGCCAGCGAAAAGGGGACAGAAGAGACCCAGTACTTC.

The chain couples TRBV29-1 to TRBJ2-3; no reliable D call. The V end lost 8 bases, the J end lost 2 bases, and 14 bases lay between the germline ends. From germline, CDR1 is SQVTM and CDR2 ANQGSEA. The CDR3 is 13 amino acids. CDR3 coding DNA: TGCAGCTCAAAGCACCTCCCCACAGATACGCAGTATTTT. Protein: CSSKHLPTDTQYF.

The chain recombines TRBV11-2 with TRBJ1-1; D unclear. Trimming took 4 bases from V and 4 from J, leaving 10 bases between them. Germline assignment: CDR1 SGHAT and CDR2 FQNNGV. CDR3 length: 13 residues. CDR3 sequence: CASSSPGSTEAFF. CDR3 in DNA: TGTGCCAGCAGCTCACCTGGGAGCACTGAAGCTTTCTTT.

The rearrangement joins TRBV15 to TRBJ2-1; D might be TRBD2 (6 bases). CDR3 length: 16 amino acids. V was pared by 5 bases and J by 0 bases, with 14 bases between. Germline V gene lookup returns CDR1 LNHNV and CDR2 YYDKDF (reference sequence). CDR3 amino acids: CATSPLQRASYNEQFF. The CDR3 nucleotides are TGTGCCACCAGCCCACTACAGCGGGCCTCCTACAATGAGCAGTTCTTC.

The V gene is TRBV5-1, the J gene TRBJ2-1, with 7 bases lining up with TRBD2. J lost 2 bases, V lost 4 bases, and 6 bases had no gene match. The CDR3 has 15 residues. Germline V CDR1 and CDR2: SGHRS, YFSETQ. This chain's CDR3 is CASSPGSGAYNEQFF. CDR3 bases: TGCGCCAGCAGCCCGGGGAGCGGGGCCTACAATGAGCAGTTCTTC. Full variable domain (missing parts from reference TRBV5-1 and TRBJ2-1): KAGVTQTPRYLIKTRGQQVTLSCSPISGHRSVSWYQQTPGQGLQFLFEYFSETQRNKGNFPGRFSGRQFSNSRSEMNVSTLELGDSALYLCASSPGSGAYNEQFFGPGTRLTVL.

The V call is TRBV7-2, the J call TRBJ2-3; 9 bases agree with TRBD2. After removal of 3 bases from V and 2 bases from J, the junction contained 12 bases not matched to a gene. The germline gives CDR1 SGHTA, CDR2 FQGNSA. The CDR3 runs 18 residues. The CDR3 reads CASSFRGRVPLHTDTQYF. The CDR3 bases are TGTGCCAGCAGCTTTCGCGGGAGGGTCCCCCTTCACACAGATACGCAGTATTTT.

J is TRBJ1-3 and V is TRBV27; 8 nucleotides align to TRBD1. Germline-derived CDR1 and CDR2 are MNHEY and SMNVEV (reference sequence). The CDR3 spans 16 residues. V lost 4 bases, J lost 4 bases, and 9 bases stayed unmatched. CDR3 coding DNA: TGTGCCAGCAGTTCCGGTCACACAGGGGGGGGAAACACCATATATTTT. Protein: CASSSGHTGGGNTIYF.

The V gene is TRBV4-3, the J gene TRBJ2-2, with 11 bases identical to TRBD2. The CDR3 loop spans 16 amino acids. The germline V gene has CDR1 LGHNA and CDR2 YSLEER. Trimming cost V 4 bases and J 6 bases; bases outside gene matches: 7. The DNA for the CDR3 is TGCGCCAGCAGCCCTCATAGCGGGAGGGCCCCCGGGGAGCTGTTTTTT. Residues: CASSPHSGRAPGELFF.

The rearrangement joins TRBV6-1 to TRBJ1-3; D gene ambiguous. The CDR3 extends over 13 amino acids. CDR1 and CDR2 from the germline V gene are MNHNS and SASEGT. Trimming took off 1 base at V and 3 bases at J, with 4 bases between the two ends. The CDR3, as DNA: TGTGCCAGCAGTGAAGTCTTTGGAAACACCATATATTTT. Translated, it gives CASSEVFGNTIYF.

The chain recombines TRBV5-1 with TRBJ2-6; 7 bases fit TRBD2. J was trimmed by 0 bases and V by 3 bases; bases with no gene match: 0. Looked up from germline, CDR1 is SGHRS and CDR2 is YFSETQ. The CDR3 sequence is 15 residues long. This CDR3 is CASSWGGSGANVLTF. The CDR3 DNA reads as TGCGCCAGCAGCTGGGGGGGCTCTGGGGCCAACGTCCTGACTTTC.

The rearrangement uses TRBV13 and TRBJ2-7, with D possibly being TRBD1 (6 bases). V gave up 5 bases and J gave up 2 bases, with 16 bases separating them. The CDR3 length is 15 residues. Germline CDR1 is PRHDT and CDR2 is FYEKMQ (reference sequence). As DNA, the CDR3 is TGTGCCAGCAGCCTCTGGGCAGGGGCCACCTACGAGCAGTACTTC. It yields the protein CASSLWAGATYEQYF.

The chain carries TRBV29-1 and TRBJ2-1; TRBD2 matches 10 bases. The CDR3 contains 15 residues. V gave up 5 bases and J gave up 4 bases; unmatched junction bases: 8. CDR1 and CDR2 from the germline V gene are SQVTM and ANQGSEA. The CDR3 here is CSVWSGRGVYNEQFF. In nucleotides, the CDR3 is TGCAGCGTTTGGAGCGGGAGGGGGGTATACAATGAGCAGTTCTTC.

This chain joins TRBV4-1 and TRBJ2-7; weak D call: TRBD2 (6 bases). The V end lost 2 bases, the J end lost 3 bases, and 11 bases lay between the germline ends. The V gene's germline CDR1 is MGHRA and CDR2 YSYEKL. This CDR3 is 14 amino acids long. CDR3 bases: TGCGCCAGCAGCCAAATGATGGAGGGCTACGAGCAGTACTTC. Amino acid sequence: CASSQMMEGYEQYF.

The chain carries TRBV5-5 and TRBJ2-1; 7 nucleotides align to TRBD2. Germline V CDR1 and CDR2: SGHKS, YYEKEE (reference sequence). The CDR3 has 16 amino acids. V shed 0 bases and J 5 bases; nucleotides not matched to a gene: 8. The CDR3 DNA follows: TGTGCCAGCAGCTTGGGGGGGGGAGGGCTAAACAATGAGCAGTTCTTC. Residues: CASSLGGGGLNNEQFF.

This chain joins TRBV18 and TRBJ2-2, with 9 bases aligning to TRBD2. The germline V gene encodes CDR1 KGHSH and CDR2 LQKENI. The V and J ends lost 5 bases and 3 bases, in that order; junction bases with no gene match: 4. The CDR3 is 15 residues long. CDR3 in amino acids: CASSSTSGHTGELFF. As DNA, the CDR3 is TGTGCCAGCTCATCGACTAGCGGACACACCGGGGAGCTGTTTTTT.

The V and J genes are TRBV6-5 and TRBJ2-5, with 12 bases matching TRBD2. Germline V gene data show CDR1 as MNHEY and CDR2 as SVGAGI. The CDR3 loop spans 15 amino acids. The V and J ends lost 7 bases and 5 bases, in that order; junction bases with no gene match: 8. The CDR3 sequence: CASISGTSGLETQYF. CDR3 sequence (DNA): TGTGCCAGCATCTCCGGGACTAGCGGGTTGGAGACCCAGTACTTC.

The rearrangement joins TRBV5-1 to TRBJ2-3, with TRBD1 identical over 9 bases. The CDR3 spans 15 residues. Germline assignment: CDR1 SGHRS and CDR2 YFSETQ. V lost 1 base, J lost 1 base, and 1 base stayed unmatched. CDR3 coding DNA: TGCGCCAGCAGCTTGAACAGGGGGCGCACAGATACGCAGTATTTT. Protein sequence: CASSLNRGRTDTQYF.

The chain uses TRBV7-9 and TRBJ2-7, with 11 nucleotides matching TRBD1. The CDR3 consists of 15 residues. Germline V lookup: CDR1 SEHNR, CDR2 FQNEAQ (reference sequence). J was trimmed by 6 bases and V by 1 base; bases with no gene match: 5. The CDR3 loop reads CASSLGGTGGREQYF. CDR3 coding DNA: TGTGCCAGCAGCTTAGGAGGGACAGGGGGTCGCGAGCAGTACTTC.

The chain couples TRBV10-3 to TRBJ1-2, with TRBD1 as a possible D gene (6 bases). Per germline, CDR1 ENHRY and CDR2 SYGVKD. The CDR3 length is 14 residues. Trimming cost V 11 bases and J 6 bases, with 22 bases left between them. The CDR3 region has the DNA TGTGCCTCCGTCCGGGACACCCACATCCATGGCTACACCTTC. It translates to CASVRDTHIHGYTF.

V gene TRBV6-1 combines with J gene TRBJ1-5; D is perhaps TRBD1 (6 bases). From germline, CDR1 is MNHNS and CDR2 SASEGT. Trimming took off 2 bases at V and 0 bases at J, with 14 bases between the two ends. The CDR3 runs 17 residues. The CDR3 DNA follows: TGTGCCAGCAGTGAACCAGAAGGACAGTATAGCAATCAGCCCCAGCATTTT. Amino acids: CASSEPEGQYSNQPQHF.

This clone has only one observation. The CDR3 DNA reads TGTGCCAGCAGCTTCCCCGGGACTAGCGGTACGCAGTATTTT. Translated, it gives CASSFPGTSGTQYF. The chain couples TRBV11-2 to TRBJ2-3; TRBD2 agrees at 11 bases. V shed 3 bases and J 8 bases; nucleotides not matched to a gene: 4. This CDR3 has 14 residues. CDR1 is SGHAT and CDR2 is FQNNGV in the germline V gene. The whole variable domain, filled in from reference TRBV11-2 and TRBJ2-3, reads EAGVAQSPRYKIIEKRQSVAFWCNPISGHATLYWYQQILGQGPKLLIQFQNNGVVDDSQLPKDRFSAERLKGVDSTLKIQPAKLEDSAVYLCASSFPGTSGTQYFGPGTRLTVL.

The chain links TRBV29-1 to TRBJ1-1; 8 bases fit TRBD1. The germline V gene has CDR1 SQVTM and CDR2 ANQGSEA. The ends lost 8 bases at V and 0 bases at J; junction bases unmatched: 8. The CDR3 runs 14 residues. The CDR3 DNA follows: TGCAGCTACTGGACAGGGCTGGTGAACACTGAAGCTTTCTTT. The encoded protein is CSYWTGLVNTEAFF.

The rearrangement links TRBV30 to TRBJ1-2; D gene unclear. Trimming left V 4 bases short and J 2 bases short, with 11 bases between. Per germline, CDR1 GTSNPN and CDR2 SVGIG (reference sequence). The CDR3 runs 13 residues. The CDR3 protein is CAWNPRVNYGYTF. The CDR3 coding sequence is TGTGCCTGGAACCCCCGGGTGAACTATGGCTACACCTTC.

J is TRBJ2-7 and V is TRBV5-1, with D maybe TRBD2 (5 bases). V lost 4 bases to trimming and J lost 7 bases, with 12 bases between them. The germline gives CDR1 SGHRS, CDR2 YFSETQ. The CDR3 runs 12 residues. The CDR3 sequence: CASSTERNEQYF. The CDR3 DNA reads TGCGCCAGCAGCACGGAGCGGAATGAGCAGTACTTC. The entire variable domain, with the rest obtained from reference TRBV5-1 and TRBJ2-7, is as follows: KAGVTQTPRYLIKTRGQQVTLSCSPISGHRSVSWYQQTPGQGLQFLFEYFSETQRNKGNFPGRFSGRQFSNSRSEMNVSTLELGDSALYLCASSTERNEQYFGPGTRLTVT.

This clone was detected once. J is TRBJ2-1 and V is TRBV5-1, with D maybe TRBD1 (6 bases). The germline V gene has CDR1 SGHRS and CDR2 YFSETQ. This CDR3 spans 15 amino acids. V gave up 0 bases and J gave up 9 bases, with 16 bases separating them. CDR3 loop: CASSLGVAGVSEQFF. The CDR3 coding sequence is TGCGCCAGCAGCTTGGGAGTGGCAGGGGTGAGTGAGCAGTTCTTC.

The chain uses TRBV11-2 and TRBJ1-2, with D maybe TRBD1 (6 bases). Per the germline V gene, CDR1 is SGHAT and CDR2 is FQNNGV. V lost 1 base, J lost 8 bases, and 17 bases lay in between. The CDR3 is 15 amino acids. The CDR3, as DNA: TGTGCCAGCAGCTTAGTCCCCTACAGGGTGGAAGGCTACACCTTC. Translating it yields CASSLVPYRVEGYTF. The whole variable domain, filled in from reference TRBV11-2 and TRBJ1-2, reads EAGVAQSPRYKIIEKRQSVAFWCNPISGHATLYWYQQILGQGPKLLIQFQNNGVVDDSQLPKDRFSAERLKGVDSTLKIQPAKLEDSAVYLCASSLVPYRVEGYTFGSGTRLTVV.